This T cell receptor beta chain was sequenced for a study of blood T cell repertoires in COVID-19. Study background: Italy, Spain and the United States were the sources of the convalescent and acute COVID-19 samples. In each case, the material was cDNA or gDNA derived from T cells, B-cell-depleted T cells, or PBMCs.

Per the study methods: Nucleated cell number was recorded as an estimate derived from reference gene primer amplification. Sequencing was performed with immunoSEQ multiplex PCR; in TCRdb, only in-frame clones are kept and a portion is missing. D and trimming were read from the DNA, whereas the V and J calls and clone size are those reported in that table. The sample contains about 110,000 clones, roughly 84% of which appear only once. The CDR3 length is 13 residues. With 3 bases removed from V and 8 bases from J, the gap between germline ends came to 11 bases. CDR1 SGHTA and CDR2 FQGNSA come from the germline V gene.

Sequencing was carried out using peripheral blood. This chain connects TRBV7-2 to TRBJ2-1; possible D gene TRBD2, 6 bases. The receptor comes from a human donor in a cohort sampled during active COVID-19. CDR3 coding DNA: TGTGCCAGCAGCTTCGGACTAATCGATGAGCAGTTCTTC. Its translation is CASSFGLIDEQFF. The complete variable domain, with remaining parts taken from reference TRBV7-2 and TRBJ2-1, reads GAGVSQSPSNKVTEKGKDVELRCDPISGHTALYWYRQSLGQGLEFLIYFQGNSAPDKSGLPSDRFSAERTGGSVSTLTIQRTQQEDSAVYLCASSFGLIDEQFFGPGTRLTVL.